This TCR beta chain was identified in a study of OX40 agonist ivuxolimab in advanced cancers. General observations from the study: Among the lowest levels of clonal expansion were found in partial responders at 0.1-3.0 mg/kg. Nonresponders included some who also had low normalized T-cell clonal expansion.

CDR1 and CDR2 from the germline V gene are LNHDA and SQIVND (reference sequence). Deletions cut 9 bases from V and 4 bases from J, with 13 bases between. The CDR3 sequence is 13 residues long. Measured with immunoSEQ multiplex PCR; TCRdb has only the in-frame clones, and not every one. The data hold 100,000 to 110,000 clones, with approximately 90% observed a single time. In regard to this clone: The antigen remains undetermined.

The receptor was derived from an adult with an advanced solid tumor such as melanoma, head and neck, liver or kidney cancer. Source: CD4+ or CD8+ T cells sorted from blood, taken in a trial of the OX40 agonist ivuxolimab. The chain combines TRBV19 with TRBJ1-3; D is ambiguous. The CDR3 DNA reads TGTGCCAGCCAGGAGGTGGTAGGAAACACCATATATTTT. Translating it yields CASQEVVGNTIYF.